This T cell receptor (beta chain) is from a study of cytomegalovirus exposure and HLA in healthy donors. General study findings and limits: Investigators reported 150 to 200 TCR beta chains as tied to cytomegalovirus. Usually a TCR sequence was rare, but some public TCRs were found in many donors. Accounts indicate the classifier identified cytomegalovirus status with strong specificity and sensitivity. One later analysis, an examination of the 120 validation repertoires, found that first-cohort TCR clusters tended to co-occur in them.

With respect to this clone: Its antigen is currently unknown.

Profiled with immunoSEQ multiplex PCR; TCRdb holds only in-frame clones, not every one. The table records around 69,000 clones, just over 95% of them present only once. Trimming at V came to 2 bases and at J to 1 base, leaving 2 bases not matched to a gene. From germline, CDR1 is MNHNS and CDR2 SASEGT. The CDR3 has 15 amino acids. The sequenced sample was PBMCs. This receptor was taken from a woman under 30 in good health and CMV-seropositive. The V and J genes are TRBV6-1 and TRBJ2-7; 10 nucleotides match TRBD1. The chain's CDR3 is CASSEPGQGSYEQYF. The CDR3 DNA reads as TGTGCCAGCAGTGAACCGGGACAGGGGTCCTACGAGCAGTACTTC.